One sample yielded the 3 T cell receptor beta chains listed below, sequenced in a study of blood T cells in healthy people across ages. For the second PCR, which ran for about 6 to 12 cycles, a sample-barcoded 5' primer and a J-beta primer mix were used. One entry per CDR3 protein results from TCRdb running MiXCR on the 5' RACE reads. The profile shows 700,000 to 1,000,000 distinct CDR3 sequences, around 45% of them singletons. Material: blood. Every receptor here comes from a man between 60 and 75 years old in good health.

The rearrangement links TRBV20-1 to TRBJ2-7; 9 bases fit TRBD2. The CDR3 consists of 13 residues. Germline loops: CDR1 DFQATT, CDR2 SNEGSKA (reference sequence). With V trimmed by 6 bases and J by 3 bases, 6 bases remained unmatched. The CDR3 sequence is CSAPRGGLYEQYF. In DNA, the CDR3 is TGCAGTGCGCCGCGGGGGGGTCTCTACGAGCAGTACTTC.

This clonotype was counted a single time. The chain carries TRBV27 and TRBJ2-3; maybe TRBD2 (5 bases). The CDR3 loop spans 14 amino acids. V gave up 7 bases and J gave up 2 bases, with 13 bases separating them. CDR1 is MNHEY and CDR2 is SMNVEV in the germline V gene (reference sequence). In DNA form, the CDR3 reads TGTGCCAGCAATGCAGGAGGTTTCACAGATACGCAGTATTTT. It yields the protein CASNAGGFTDTQYF.

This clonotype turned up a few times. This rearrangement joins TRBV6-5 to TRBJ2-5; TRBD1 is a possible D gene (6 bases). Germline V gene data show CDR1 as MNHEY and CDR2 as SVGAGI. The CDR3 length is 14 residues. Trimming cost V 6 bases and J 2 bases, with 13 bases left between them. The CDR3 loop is CASRGTRGQETQYF. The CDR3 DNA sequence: TGTGCCAGCAGGGGGACACGGGGTCAAGAGACCCAGTACTTC.